This T cell receptor beta chain was sequenced in a study of cytomegalovirus exposure and HLA in healthy donors. Study outcomes and limitations: Confirmation in vitro established that a few CMV-associated chains were specific for CMV antigens.

Germline CDR1 SEHNR, CDR2 FQNEAQ (reference sequence). V was cut by 0 bases and J by 6 bases, with 15 bases left in between. The CDR3 has 15 residues. A word on this clone: The target antigen is unknown.

PCR involved 60 Vbeta and 13 Jbeta primers. The authors' processing: Unique TCR beta chains numbered 80 million to 95 million in a later analysis, with about 11 million shared. Method: immunoSEQ multiplex PCR; TCRdb's copy keeps in-frame clones and lacks some. V, J and clone size reflect that table, while D and trimming were determined from the DNA. The sample holds 190,000 or so clones, about four fifths seen once. The sample comprised PBMCs. This receptor was identified in a woman in her forties or fifties in good health and CMV-seropositive. The V gene is TRBV7-9, the J gene TRBJ2-7; D is uncertain. CDR3 residues: CASSLARSPRGEQYF. In nucleotides, the CDR3 is TGTGCCAGCAGCTTAGCAAGATCGCCTCGCGGCGAGCAGTACTTC.